This TCR beta chain was sequenced in a study of cytomegalovirus exposure and HLA in healthy donors. The CDR3 covers 12 residues. The V gene lost 6 bases and the J gene lost 6 bases, with 11 bases spanning the gap. Germline V CDR1 and CDR2: KGHSH, LQKENI. The donors were healthy bone marrow donors. While unrecorded immune exposures were likely, the donors were nominally healthy when sampled. Both 60 Vbeta primers and 13 Jbeta primers went into the PCR. In the authors' methods: Among the unique TCR beta chains that a later analysis counted, about 84 million in all, approximately 12 million were shared. Some clones are missing from TCRdb's copy, which holds only in-frame ones; the method was immunoSEQ multiplex PCR. The D gene and trimming were derived from the DNA, and the V and J assignments and clone size from that table. The table lists approximately 170,000 clones, about 85% of them singletons.

The sample taken for sequencing was PBMCs. This clonotype originated in a man in his thirties or forties in good health and CMV-seropositive. V usage is TRBV18 and J usage is TRBJ1-2; tentative D call: TRBD1 (6 bases). The CDR3 is CASSQQGDGYTF. CDR3 bases: TGTGCCAGCTCGCAACAGGGTGATGGCTACACCTTC.